This is a list of T cell receptor beta chains from one sample in a study of cytomegalovirus exposure and HLA in healthy donors. Profiling relied on immunoSEQ multiplex PCR, and the TCRdb table lists in-frame clones only, not all of them. This table holds around 130,000 clones, approximately 80% found once. Sequenced: PBMCs. The receptors shown here come from a woman aged 18-29 years in good health and CMV-seropositive. CDR3s include the opening cysteine and the closing phenylalanine or tryptophan. A D gene is named only where the DNA matches it firmly. Some rows have no size entry. The others give once, few or many, or a class for an expanded clone.

TRBJ2-1 NA TRBV16 NA TGTGCCAGCAGCCAAGCAGGGAACGAGCAGTTCTTC CASSQAGNEQFF
TRBJ1-1 NA TRBV30 NA TGTGCCTGGAGTGCACCGGGACACCGGAACACTGAAGCTTTCTTT CAWSAPGHRNTEAFF
TRBJ1-5 NA TRBV5-4 NA TGTGCCAGCAGCAATGGGGGGGAGAGTCAGCCCCAGCATTTT CASSNGGESQPQHF
TRBJ1-2 few TRBV18 TRBD1 TGTGCCAGCTCACCACCGCGGACAGGGGGCGTCAACTATGGCTACACCTTC CASSPPRTGGVNYGYTF
TRBJ2-1 once TRBV7-3 NA TGTGCCAGCAGCCCAATGGGGGGGCTAGCGGAGAAAAACAATGAGCAGTTCTTC CASSPMGGLAEKNNEQFF
TRBJ2-7 NA TRBV7-2 NA TGTGCCAGCAGCTTTGTAGTTACCGAGCAGTACTTC CASSFVVTEQYF
TRBJ1-6 NA TRBV10-3 NA TGTGCCATCAGTGAGTCCGATTCACCCCTCCACTTT CAISESDSPLHF
TRBJ1-4 NA TRBV27 NA TGTGCCAGCAGTGATCAGACTGACAGTCCTTTTAATGAAAAACTGTTTTTT CASSDQTDSPFNEKLFF
TRBJ2-3 NA TRBV7-9 TRBD2 TGTGCCAGCAGCTTAAGCCCAGCGGGGGGCACAGATACGCAGTATTTT CASSLSPAGGTDTQYF
TRBJ2-5 NA TRBV9 TRBD2 TGTGCCAGCAGCGTGACGGGGGGGGAGACCCAGTACTTC CASSVTGGETQYF
TRBJ2-4 NA TRBV28 TRBD2 TGTGCCAGCGCACGGGAGGGGTGGGGTTCGCTAGCCAAAAACATTCAGTACTTC CASAREGWGSLAKNIQYF
TRBJ2-7 once TRBV5-1 NA TGCGCCAGCAGCTTGTCCGGGGCTCTTAGGGGGGAGGGCGAGCAGTACTTC CASSLSGALRGEGEQYF
TRBJ2-1 NA TRBV19 TRBD2 TGTGCCAGTAGTATAGAGGGAAACGGGGGGGCCTCTGAGCAGTTCTTC CASSIEGNGGASEQFF
TRBJ2-3 NA TRBV6-4 NA TGTGCCAGCAGTGACTCCGAGTTGGATACGCAGTATTTT CASSDSELDTQYF
TRBJ1-1 NA TRBV10-3 NA TGTGCCATCAGTTACAGGGCGGTTAGTGGAGTGAACACTGAAGCTTTCTTT CAISYRAVSGVNTEAFF
TRBJ1-2 once TRBV25-1 TRBD1 TGTGCCAGCAGTGAATTCGGACAGGGGGATGGCTACACCTTC CASSEFGQGDGYTF
TRBJ2-2 NA TRBV5-4 TRBD2 TGTGCCAGCAGCAAAGCGGGGACCACGAACACCGGGGAGCTGTTTTTT CASSKAGTTNTGELFF
TRBJ2-3 once TRBV12-5 NA TGTGCTAGTGGTTTGGTACCGCAGGGGCGTACAGATACGCAGTATTTT CASGLVPQGRTDTQYF
TRBJ1-2 NA TRBV30 NA TGTGCCTGGAGTGTAATAAGTGGCCGAACAAACTATGGCTACACCTTC CAWSVISGRTNYGYTF
TRBJ2-7 NA TRBV7-9 TRBD1 TGTTCCTGGGACAGGGGGACCTACGAGCAGTACTTC CSWDRGTYEQYF
TRBJ1-1 NA TRBV29-1 NA TGCAGCGTGAACCAAAGGGAGGGAACTGAAGCTTTCTTT CSVNQREGTEAFF
TRBJ1-6 NA TRBV5-4 TRBD1 TGTGCCAGCAGCCGAAGCTGGACAGGGGGGACACCCCTCCACTTT CASSRSWTGGTPLHF
TRBJ1-2 NA TRBV18 TRBD1 TGTGCCAGCTCACCACTTCCGGGACAGGGGTATGACTATGGCTACACCTTC CASSPLPGQGYDYGYTF
TRBJ2-1 NA TRBV6-6 TRBD1 TGTGCCAGCAGCCTCACAGGGGGCAATGAGCAGTTCTTC CASSLTGGNEQFF
TRBJ1-2 NA TRBV6-5 TRBD1 TGTGCCAGCAGAAATGGACAGGGGGCGACGTATGGCTACACCTTC CASRNGQGATYGYTF
TRBJ2-7 NA TRBV19 NA TGTGCCAGTAGTACGGCTGGCGGGGGCCCCCCGTACTTC CASSTAGGGPPYF
TRBJ2-7 NA TRBV27 NA TGTGCCAGCAGTTTAACAGATGCCTACGAGCAGTACTTC CASSLTDAYEQYF
TRBJ2-7 NA TRBV9 NA TGTGCCAGCAGCGTAGGGGGGGGCGGCTACGAGCAGTACTTC CASSVGGGGYEQYF
TRBJ1-6 NA TRBV19 TRBD1 TGTGCCAGTACCCGGGACAGGGATTCACCCCTCCACTTT CASTRDRDSPLHF
TRBJ1-2 NA TRBV10-1 TRBD1 TGCGCCAGCAGTGAGTTGCCCGCGGGACAGGGAACTTGTCCCTATGGCTACACCTTC CASSELPAGQGTCPYGYTF
TRBJ2-2 NA TRBV7-7 NA TGTGCCAGCAGCTTTAAAATCACCGGGGAGCTGTTTTTT CASSFKITGELFF
TRBJ2-3 NA TRBV18 NA TGTGCCAGCTCACCACGGGCTAGCGCGGCAGATACGCAGTATTTT CASSPRASAADTQYF
TRBJ2-3 NA TRBV5-4 NA TGTGCCAGCAGCTTGCGTTCAGATTTGAATACGCAGTATTTT CASSLRSDLNTQYF
TRBJ2-5 NA TRBV11-3 TRBD1 TGTGCCAGCAGCTTAGGTGGACAGGTTGGGGAGACCCAGTACTTC CASSLGGQVGETQYF
TRBJ2-7 NA TRBV5-5 NA TGTGCCAGCAGCCCAGGCTACGAGCAGTACTTC CASSPGYEQYF
TRBJ2-2 few TRBV7-2 NA TGTGCCAGCAGCTTAAGTGGGGCCGCGAACACCGGGGAGCTGTTTTTT CASSLSGAANTGELFF
TRBJ2-7 NA TRBV5-4 NA TGTGCCAGCAGCTGGAGAGGGGGCTACGAGCAGTACTTC CASSWRGGYEQYF
TRBJ1-5 NA TRBV19 TRBD1 TGTGCCAGTAGTATGAGTGGACAGGTTGGCCGGCCCCAGCATTTT CASSMSGQVGRPQHF
TRBJ1-2 NA TRBV2 TRBD1 TGTGCCAGCAGCAGGGGGCCCTATGGCTACACCTTC CASSRGPYGYTF
TRBJ2-3 few TRBV11-2 TRBD2 TGTGCCAGCAGCCCTGGGACTAGCGGACCAGATACGCAGTATTTT CASSPGTSGPDTQYF
TRBJ2-7 once TRBV6-5 NA TGTGCCAGCAGTTACTCGATAGGGGGTATTTACGAGCAGTACTTC CASSYSIGGIYEQYF
TRBJ2-7 NA TRBV14 TRBD2 TGTGCCAGCAAATGGGCGGGGGTCCCCTACGAGCAGTACTTC CASKWAGVPYEQYF
TRBJ1-2 NA TRBV5-1 TRBD1 TGCGCCAGCAGCATCGGGACAGGGGGATACGGCTACACCTTC CASSIGTGGYGYTF
TRBJ1-3 once TRBV7-3 TRBD1 TGTGCCAGCAGCTCACAGGGGGCCCCTGGAAACACCATATATTTT CASSSQGAPGNTIYF
TRBJ2-7 NA TRBV7-6 NA TGTGCCAGCAGCGTGGAGTCGGGATTCTCCTACGAGCAGTACTTC CASSVESGFSYEQYF
TRBJ1-1 NA TRBV14 NA TGTGCCAGCACCCTCCTTACGGGACACTCCACTGAAGCTTTCTTT CASTLLTGHSTEAFF
TRBJ1-5 NA TRBV7-9 TRBD1 TGTGCCAGCAGCCGGACAGGGGCGAATCAGCCCCAGCATTTT CASSRTGANQPQHF
TRBJ2-7 NA TRBV12-5 NA TGTGCTAGTGGTTTGGTAAGCTTCTCGGCGGGGCGCCACGAGCAGTACTTC CASGLVSFSAGRHEQYF
TRBJ2-3 once TRBV7-3 NA TGTGCCAGCAGCCGAGCTAGCACAGATACGCAGTATTTT CASSRASTDTQYF
TRBJ2-3 NA TRBV25-1 TRBD1 TGTGCCAGCAGTGGACAGGGCAAGAGCACAGATACGCAGTATTTT CASSGQGKSTDTQYF
TRBJ2-1 NA TRBV7-9 TRBD2 TGTGCCAGCAGCTTAGATACTAGCGGGGAGCAGTTCTTC CASSLDTSGEQFF
TRBJ2-3 NA TRBV7-9 NA TGTGCCAGCAGTCGAACGGGGGGCCCCACAGATACGCAGTATTTT CASSRTGGPTDTQYF
TRBJ1-1 once TRBV4-2 TRBD1 TGTGCCAGCAGCCAAGTCCCGGGACAGGGTTCAAACACTGAAGCTTTCTTT CASSQVPGQGSNTEAFF
TRBJ1-1 NA TRBV5-1 NA TGCGCCAGCAGCTTGGTCGTTAACACTGAAGCTTTCTTT CASSLVVNTEAFF
TRBJ1-6 NA TRBV25-1 TRBD1 TGTGCCAGCAGTGATGACAGGGCGCTATATAATTCACCCCTCCACTTT CASSDDRALYNSPLHF